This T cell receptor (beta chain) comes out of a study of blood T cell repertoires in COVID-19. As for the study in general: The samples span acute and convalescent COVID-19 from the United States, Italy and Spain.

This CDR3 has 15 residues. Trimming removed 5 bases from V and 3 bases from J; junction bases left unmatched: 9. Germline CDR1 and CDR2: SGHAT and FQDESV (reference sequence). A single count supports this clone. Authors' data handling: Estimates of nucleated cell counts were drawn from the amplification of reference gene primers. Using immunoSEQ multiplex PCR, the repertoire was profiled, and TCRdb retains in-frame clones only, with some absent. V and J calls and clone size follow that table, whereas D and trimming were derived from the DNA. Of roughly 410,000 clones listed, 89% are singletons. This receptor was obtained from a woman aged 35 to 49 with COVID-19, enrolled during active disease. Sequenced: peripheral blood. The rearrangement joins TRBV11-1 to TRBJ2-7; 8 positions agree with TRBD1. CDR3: CASSEGQGLVYEQYF. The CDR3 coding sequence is TGTGCCAGCAGCGAAGGACAGGGCCTTGTCTACGAGCAGTACTTC.